Shown below are 22 T cell receptor beta chains from a single sample sequenced in a study of blood T cell repertoires in COVID-19. The method was immunoSEQ multiplex PCR; TCRdb's version includes in-frame clones alone and lacks a portion of them. The sample has over 200,000 clones, about 93% seen once; the top ten hold 0.82%. The sequenced sample consisted of peripheral blood. These receptors all come from a man in his 60s with COVID-19, enrolled during active disease.

V gene TRBV3-1 (or the pseudogene TRBV3-2) combines with J gene TRBJ1-2; TRBD1 might be the D (5 bases). In germline, CDR1 is LGHDT, CDR2 YNNKEL (reference sequence). Trimming stripped 4 bases from V and 3 bases from J, with 12 bases between. The CDR3 is 14 residues long. Written as DNA, the CDR3 is TGTGCCAGCAGCCTTCAACGGGGGTACTATGGCTACACCTTC. It codes for CASSLQRGYYGYTF.

This chain links TRBV6-6 with TRBJ2-1; 9 positions agree with TRBD1. Germline CDR1 and CDR2: MNHNY and SVGAGI (reference sequence). J was trimmed by 7 bases and V by 5 bases; bases with no gene match: 9. CDR3 length: 15 residues. The DNA of the CDR3 is TGTGCCAGCAGTCGCCGGGACAGGGTAGAAAATGAGCAGTTCTTC. Translation: CASSRRDRVENEQFF.

The rearrangement uses TRBV5-1 and TRBJ1-2, with D maybe TRBD1 (5 bases). Germline values: CDR1 SGHRS, CDR2 YFSETQ. Trimming took off 4 bases at V and 5 bases at J, with 12 bases between the two ends. The CDR3 covers 13 residues. The CDR3 protein is CASSIGGAYGYTF. The DNA of the CDR3 is TGCGCCAGCAGCATAGGAGGGGCATATGGCTACACCTTC.

Remarks on this clone: The junction does not match germline at one end; this may be a read error. The chain links TRBV4-1 to TRBJ2-7; 12 nucleotides match TRBD1. The CDR3 loop spans 17 amino acids. CDR1 and CDR2 (germline): MGHRA, YSYEKL. The CDR3: CASNQSGTGGAKDEQYF. CDR3 nucleotides: TGCGCCAGCAACCAATCCGGGACAGGGGGCGCAAAGGACGAGCAGTACTTC.

V and J are TRBV19 and TRBJ2-7; 7 positions match TRBD2. The CDR3 extends over 15 amino acids. The germline CDR1 and CDR2 sequences are LNHDA and SQIVND (reference sequence). Losses at the gene ends were 6 bases for V and 1 base for J; bases not matched to a gene: 9. CDR3 nucleotides: TGTGCCAGTAGCAAGGCGGCTAGCGGTTCCTACGAGCAGTACTTC. Protein sequence: CASSKAASGSYEQYF.

The V call is TRBV7-9, the J call TRBJ2-7; 9 bases match TRBD1. The CDR3 is 16 amino acids. V was clipped by 5 bases and J by 3 bases; unmatched bases: 11. Germline CDR1 is SEHNR and CDR2 is FQNEAQ (reference sequence). As DNA, the CDR3 is TGTGCCAGCAGCCCTAGGGGGGGACAGGGTCTCTACGAGCAGTACTTC. Protein: CASSPRGGQGLYEQYF.

This sequence joins TRBV12-3 or TRBV12-4 and TRBJ2-2; no reliable D call. V was shortened by 7 bases and J by 6 bases, with 12 bases between the two germline ends. The CDR3 contains 13 residues. CDR3 nucleotide sequence: TGTGCCAGCACCCAATTTGGAGCCGGGGAGCTGTTTTTT. The encoded protein is CASTQFGAGELFF.

This clone appeared a single time. The CDR3 loop is CSVAGTTNTGELFF. In nucleotides, the CDR3 is TGCAGCGTTGCCGGGACAACGAACACCGGGGAGCTGTTTTTT. This chain connects TRBV29-1 to TRBJ2-2; TRBD1 is a possible D gene (6 bases). The length of the CDR3 is 14 residues. The germline V and J ends were trimmed by 4 bases and 0 bases, with 9 bases remaining between them. CDR1 and CDR2 from the germline V gene are SQVTM and ANQGSEA.

The genes are TRBV7-9 and TRBJ1-1; maybe TRBD1 (5 bases). V was cut by 5 bases and J by 7 bases, with 26 bases left in between. Germline assignment: CDR1 SEHNR and CDR2 FQNEAQ (reference sequence). The CDR3 length is 17 residues. The CDR3 bases are TGTGCCAGCAGCCGGATACCAGGCAGGGTGGGGCTCAATGAAGCTTTCTTT. It yields the protein CASSRIPGRVGLNEAFF.

The chain combines TRBV18 with TRBJ2-7; a possible D gene is TRBD2 (5 bases). The length of the CDR3 is 14 residues. V lost 3 bases and J 1 base, leaving 10 bases between the germline ends. Germline assignment: CDR1 KGHSH and CDR2 LQKENI. CDR3 in DNA: TGTGCCAGCTCACCCGCCACTAGTTCCTACGAGCAGTACTTC. Translation gives CASSPATSSYEQYF.

The chain employs TRBV28 and TRBJ1-6; D is possibly TRBD1 (5 bases). The CDR3 has 14 residues. Germline V CDR1 and CDR2: MDHEN, SYDVKM. V was pared by 6 bases and J by 7 bases, with 13 bases between. In DNA form, the CDR3 reads TGTGCCAGCAGGAGGAGGGGTTACAATTCACCCCTCCACTTT. Translating gives CASRRRGYNSPLHF. The variable domain in full, with the rest retrieved from reference TRBV28 and TRBJ1-6, is DVKVTQSSRYLVKRTGEKVFLECVQDMDHENMFWYRQDPGLGLRLIYFSYDVKMKEKGDIPEGYSVSREKKERFSLILESASTNQTSMYLCASRRRGYNSPLHFGNGTRLTVT.

This clone was observed once. This chain connects TRBV18 to TRBJ1-5; D remains ambiguous. Trimming left V 3 bases short and J 3 bases short, with 9 bases between. This CDR3 contains 14 residues. Germline lookup yields CDR1 KGHSH and CDR2 LQKENI. Here the CDR3 reads CASSPNTNNQPQHF. In nucleotides, the CDR3 is TGTGCCAGCTCACCGAACACCAACAATCAGCCCCAGCATTTT.

This sequence joins TRBV7-2 and TRBJ1-1, with D possibly matching TRBD1 (6 bases). This CDR3 is 16 amino acids long. Germline CDR1 reads SGHTA; CDR2 reads FQGNSA. Trimming took 5 bases from V and 1 from J, leaving 17 bases between them. The CDR3 bases are TGTGCCAGCAGCCGCCCCACGACAGGCTCGAACACTGAAGCTTTCTTT. This encodes CASSRPTTGSNTEAFF.

The CDR3 loop is CASSRDRGVSEQFF. Here the CDR3 DNA reads TGTGCCAGCAGTCGAGACAGGGGGGTTAGTGAGCAGTTCTTC. The V and J genes are TRBV6-4 and TRBJ2-1, with TRBD1 matching 9 bases. Per the germline V gene, CDR1 is MRHNA and CDR2 is SNTAGT. The ends lost 5 bases at V and 9 bases at J; junction bases unmatched: 8. The CDR3 contains 14 residues.

The CDR3 sequence: CASTGGYGYTF. The CDR3 bases are TGTGCCAGCACCGGAGGCTATGGCTACACCTTC. This rearrangement joins TRBV6-5 to TRBJ1-2; unclear D gene. CDR1 is MNHEY, CDR2 SVGAGI, per germline. This CDR3 is 11 amino acids long. Deletions cut 7 bases from V and 4 bases from J, with 7 bases between.

The J gene is TRBJ2-6, the V gene TRBV7-9; the D gene is possibly TRBD2 (5 bases). CDR3 length: 15 residues. CDR1 SEHNR and CDR2 FQNEAQ come from the germline V gene (reference sequence). Trimming took 1 base from V and 6 from J, leaving 10 bases between them. The CDR3 DNA reads TGTGCCAGCAGCTTAGGTCGTCTAGCGGCCAACGTCCTGACTTTC. Translating gives CASSLGRLAANVLTF.

CDR3 sequence reads: CASSPTGSTEAFF. The CDR3 DNA is TGTGCCAGCAGCCCGACAGGGAGCACTGAAGCTTTCTTT. V and J are TRBV3-1 (or the pseudogene TRBV3-2) and TRBJ1-1; 7 nucleotides agree with TRBD1. CDR3 size: 13 residues. Trimming removed 4 bases from V and 4 bases from J; junction bases left unmatched: 3. Germline-derived CDR1 and CDR2 are LGHDT and YNNKEL (reference sequence).

CDR3 residues: CASSPMTGGGGELFF. In DNA, the CDR3 is TGTGCCAGCAGCCCGATGACAGGGGGCGGCGGGGAGCTGTTTTTT. V usage is TRBV7-2 and J usage is TRBJ2-2, with 10 positions matching TRBD1. This CDR3 has 15 amino acids. Germline assignment: CDR1 SGHTA and CDR2 FQGNSA. J lost 7 bases, V lost 5 bases, and 7 bases had no gene match.

The gene calls are TRBV11-3 and TRBJ1-1, with 8 positions matching TRBD1. The ends lost 3 bases at V and 3 bases at J; junction bases unmatched: 6. Germline CDR1 SGHNT, CDR2 YENEEA. The length of the CDR3 is 15 residues. CDR3 region: CASSLDRVLYTEAFF. As DNA, the CDR3 is TGTGCCAGCAGCTTGGACAGGGTGCTGTACACTGAAGCTTTCTTT.

The J gene is TRBJ2-5, the V gene TRBV7-2, with 11 bases that match TRBD2. Per germline, CDR1 SGHTA and CDR2 FQGNSA. The V and J ends lost 5 bases and 6 bases, in that order; junction bases with no gene match: 11. The CDR3 covers 16 residues. The CDR3 region has the DNA TGTGCCAGCAGCCCGGAACTAGCGGGAGCCGGAAAGACCCAGTACTTC. This translates into CASSPELAGAGKTQYF.

The chain combines TRBV9 with TRBJ2-1; the match to TRBD2 covers 11 bases. Trimming cost V 0 bases and J 8 bases; bases outside gene matches: 4. The CDR3 is 15 residues long. Per germline, CDR1 SGDLS and CDR2 YYNGEE. DNA of the CDR3: TGTGCCAGCAGCGTAGTTAGCGGGAGGGCTCATGAGCAGTTCTTC. Translated, it gives CASSVVSGRAHEQFF.

This clone was recorded once. The J gene is TRBJ1-1, the V gene TRBV6-5, with D tentatively TRBD1 (6 bases). Germline CDR1 is MNHEY and CDR2 is SVGAGI. This CDR3 has 13 amino acids. The ends were cut back, 6 bases at V and 5 bases at J, with 13 bases in the middle. The CDR3 here is CASSLQGWTEAFF. CDR3 DNA: TGTGCCAGCAGCCTGCAGGGGTGGACTGAAGCTTTCTTT.